This entry describes one TCR beta chain. Its cognate antigen is unknown. Treatment meaning: approximately nine-day PBMC culture with coronavirus spike peptide pools or control peptides (ViraFEST assay). ViraFEST relied on peptide pools to expand antigen-specific T cells; the TCRs were sequenced afterward. This sample is part of a study of vaccination and CD4 T cells after COVID-19. Across the study: The authors exposed cells to overlapping spike peptides derived from SARS-CoV-2, HCoV-NL63, HCoV-OC43 and HCoV-229E.

An Oncomine TCR Beta short-read assay was used to sequence the DNA from cultured CD4+ T cells. MiXCR, run by TCRdb on the PCR reads, gives a single entry per CDR3 protein. The sample records about 15,000 distinct CDR3 sequences, about 80% being singletons. Sequenced material: CD4+ T cells from blood, cultured in vitro. This receptor was obtained from a human donor who had recovered from COVID-19.

The CDR3 DNA reads as TGCGCCAGCAGCCCCTCCGGGGACCTTGGGGGGACCCAGTACTTC. Residues: CASSPSGDLGGTQYF. The genes are TRBV5-1 and TRBJ2-5; possibly TRBD1 or TRBD2 for D (5 bases each). Germline CDR1 SGHRS, CDR2 YFSETQ. The CDR3 has 15 residues. V gave up 4 bases and J gave up 7 bases, with 20 bases separating them.